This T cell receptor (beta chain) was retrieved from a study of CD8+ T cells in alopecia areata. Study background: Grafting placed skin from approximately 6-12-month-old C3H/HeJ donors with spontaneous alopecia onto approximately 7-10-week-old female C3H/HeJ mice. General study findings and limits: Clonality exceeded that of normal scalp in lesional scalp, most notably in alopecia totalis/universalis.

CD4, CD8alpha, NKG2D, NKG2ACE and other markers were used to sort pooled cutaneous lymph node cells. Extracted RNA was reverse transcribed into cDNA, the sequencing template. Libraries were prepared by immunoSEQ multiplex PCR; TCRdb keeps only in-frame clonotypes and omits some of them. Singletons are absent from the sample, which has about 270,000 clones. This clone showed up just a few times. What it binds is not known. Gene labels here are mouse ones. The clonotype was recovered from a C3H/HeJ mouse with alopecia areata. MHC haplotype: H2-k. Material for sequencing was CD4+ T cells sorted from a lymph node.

This CDR3 is CASGGGLGGGETLYF. The DNA read from the CDR3 is TGTGCCAGCGGTGGGGGACTGGGGGGCGGAGAA. V gene TRBV13-2 combines with J gene TRBJ2-3; TRBD2 matches at 12 bases. The CDR3 is cut off 4 residues early in the read; its end comes from the germline J gene. Germline assignment: CDR1 NNHNN and CDR2 SYGAGS (reference sequence). The CDR3 consists of 15 residues.